The 29 T cell receptor beta chains given below trace back to one sample, sequenced in a study of Ad26.COV2.S vaccination and SARS-CoV-2 variants. Clones were read by immunoSEQ multiplex PCR, and TCRdb kept only the in-frame ones, dropping some. Among around 350,000 clones listed, approximately 90% were seen once. Sample: peripheral blood, taken after recovery from COVID-19. Receptor source: a human donor who had recovered from COVID-19.

V usage is TRBV7-9 and J usage is TRBJ2-7, with 8 nucleotides matching TRBD1. Looked up from germline, CDR1 is SEHNR and CDR2 is FQNEAQ (reference sequence). The CDR3 covers 17 residues. Germline trimming cut 5 bases from V and 5 bases from J; bases unmatched to any gene: 17. The CDR3 spells CASSLDRLGRGRDEQYF. CDR3 bases: TGTGCCAGCAGCCTAGATAGGTTAGGCAGGGGGCGCGACGAGCAGTACTTC.

The chain links TRBV6-5 to TRBJ2-1, with TRBD2 identical over 9 bases. The CDR3 consists of 15 residues. Germline lookup yields CDR1 MNHEY and CDR2 SVGAGI. The V segment lost 7 bases and the J segment 6 bases; nucleotides outside the gene matches: 10. CDR3 sequence reads: CASNNPGLATNEQFF. The CDR3 DNA follows: TGTGCCAGCAATAATCCGGGACTAGCCACCAATGAGCAGTTCTTC.

The chain couples TRBV27 to TRBJ2-3; 13 bases align to TRBD2. Trimming took 5 bases from V and 3 from J; bases not matched to a gene: 5. From germline, CDR1 is MNHEY and CDR2 SMNVEV (reference sequence). This CDR3 is 16 amino acids long. The CDR3 coding sequence is TGTGCCAGCAGTGTACTAGCGGGGGGGCTGACAGATACGCAGTATTTT. It codes for CASSVLAGGLTDTQYF.

The chain uses TRBV4-2 and TRBJ1-1; D unresolved. V dropped 2 bases and J dropped 3 bases, with 13 bases sitting between them. This CDR3 region has 15 residues. Germline lookup yields CDR1 LGHNA and CDR2 YNFKEQ. The CDR3 reads CASSQKGRDDTEAFF. The CDR3 coding sequence is TGTGCCAGCAGCCAAAAAGGGCGGGATGACACTGAAGCTTTCTTT.

V usage is TRBV27 and J usage is TRBJ2-7; 10 bases match TRBD2. CDR1 is MNHEY, CDR2 SMNVEV, per germline (reference sequence). Trimming cost V 7 bases and J 6 bases; bases outside gene matches: 6. The CDR3 totals 13 residues. CDR3 loop: CASTLTSGAEQYF. The CDR3 DNA reads TGTGCCAGCACCCTTACTAGCGGGGCCGAGCAGTACTTC.

As regards this clone: The junction differs from germline at one of its ends, possibly a read error. V usage is TRBV27 and J usage is TRBJ2-7; D might be TRBD1 (6 bases). Germline assignment: CDR1 MNHEY and CDR2 SMNVEV (reference sequence). CDR3 length equals 14 residues. CDR3 coding DNA: TGTACCAGCAGTTCCCAATTGGACAGATACGAGCAGTACTTC. This gives the protein CTSSSQLDRYEQYF.

This chain links TRBV7-9 with TRBJ1-1, with 7 bases that match TRBD1. Germline V gene sequence: CDR1 SEHNR, CDR2 FQNEAQ (reference sequence). The CDR3 contains 16 residues. With V trimmed by 5 bases and J by 0 bases, 9 bases remained unmatched. The CDR3 region has the DNA TGTGCCAGCAGCCTGACAGGGAGGATCATGAACACTGAAGCTTTCTTT. Its translation: CASSLTGRIMNTEAFF.

This clone has a single count. The chain employs TRBV2 and TRBJ1-4; D is unclear. Trimming cost V 6 bases and J 0 bases, with 11 bases left between them. Per germline, CDR1 SNHLY and CDR2 FYNNEI. The CDR3 extends over 15 amino acids. The DNA of the CDR3 is TGTGCCAGCAGCTTTCGACTCGCAACTAATGAAAAACTGTTTTTT. Protein sequence: CASSFRLATNEKLFF.

The J gene is TRBJ2-6, the V gene TRBV5-1, with D unclear. V gave up 4 bases and J gave up 0 bases, with 5 bases separating them. Germline-derived CDR1 and CDR2 are SGHRS and YFSETQ. CDR3 size: 14 residues. In DNA, the CDR3 is TGCGCCAGCAGCGATAGCTCTGGGGCCAACGTCCTGACTTTC. Protein sequence: CASSDSSGANVLTF.

The V and J genes are TRBV10-3 and TRBJ1-2; 8 bases are shared with TRBD1. The V segment lost 5 bases and the J segment 3 bases; nucleotides outside the gene matches: 11. CDR3 length: 16 residues. The germline V gene encodes CDR1 ENHRY and CDR2 SYGVKD. CDR3 loop: CAISWTIEQGDYGYTF. DNA of the CDR3: TGTGCCATCAGTTGGACAATTGAACAGGGGGACTATGGCTACACCTTC.

The rearrangement joins TRBV3-1 (or the pseudogene TRBV3-2) to TRBJ1-1; D gene uncertain. Per germline, CDR1 LGHDT and CDR2 YNNKEL (reference sequence). This CDR3 spans 15 amino acids. V was cut by 3 bases and J by 1 base, with 12 bases left in between. The CDR3 bases are TGTGCCAGCAGCCACGAGGCAGGCTGGAACACTGAAGCTTTCTTT. Translation: CASSHEAGWNTEAFF.

On this clone: Other DNA sequences of this sample code for an identical CDR3. The chain carries TRBV12-3 or TRBV12-4 and TRBJ1-3; unclear D gene. The CDR3 has 11 amino acids. V was shortened by 9 bases and J by 0 bases, with 3 bases between the two germline ends. For the CDR3, the DNA is TGTGCCAGTAACTCTGGAAACACCATATATTTT. It specifies CASNSGNTIYF.

This rearrangement joins TRBV28 to TRBJ1-3, with a tentative D call TRBD1 (6 bases). CDR3 length equals 14 residues. Trimming removed 7 bases from V and 5 bases from J, with 15 bases in between. Germline V gene data show CDR1 as MDHEN and CDR2 as SYDVKM. The CDR3 protein is CASMGGATRNTIYF. The CDR3 nucleotides are TGTGCCAGCATGGGGGGCGCTACCCGAAACACCATATATTTT.

J is TRBJ2-2 and V is TRBV4-1; D is unresolved. In germline, CDR1 is MGHRA, CDR2 YSYEKL. This CDR3 region has 17 residues. Trimming took 1 base from V and 0 from J, leaving 12 bases between them. The CDR3: CASSQVDIPPNTGELFF. The CDR3 DNA reads TGCGCCAGCAGCCAAGTCGATATACCTCCGAACACCGGGGAGCTGTTTTTT.

The chain employs TRBV7-9 and TRBJ2-7; D gene uncertain. V was clipped by 2 bases and J by 5 bases, with 4 bases between them. Germline loops: CDR1 SEHNR, CDR2 FQNEAQ (reference sequence). CDR3 length: 11 amino acids. For the CDR3, the DNA is TGTGCCAGCAGCTTAATCGACGAGCAGTACTTC. Its translation is CASSLIDEQYF.

The chain has TRBV29-1 and TRBJ2-2, with 8 bases fitting TRBD1. CDR3 size: 13 residues. Germline values: CDR1 SQVTM, CDR2 ANQGSEA. The junction had 1 base not matched to a gene; V was cut back by 7 bases and J by 0 bases. CDR3 sequence (DNA): TGCAGCGCACAGGGGGCGAACACCGGGGAGCTGTTTTTT. Its protein product is CSAQGANTGELFF.

The chain is built from TRBV10-3 and TRBJ1-6; a possible D gene is TRBD1 (6 bases). CDR1 and CDR2 from the germline V gene are ENHRY and SYGVKD. The CDR3 has 16 residues. Between the trimmed V and J ends, which lost 4 bases and 6 bases, there was a span of 16 bases. CDR3 sequence reads: CAISVAGVNSNSPLHF. The CDR3 DNA reads TGTGCCATCAGTGTAGCAGGGGTTAATAGTAATTCACCCCTCCACTTT.

The rearrangement links TRBV3-1 (or the pseudogene TRBV3-2) to TRBJ2-1; D unclear. The germline V and J ends were trimmed by 2 bases and 7 bases, with 6 bases remaining between them. CDR3 length: 12 residues. Looked up from germline, CDR1 is LGHDT and CDR2 is YNNKEL (reference sequence). Written as DNA, the CDR3 is TGTGCCAGCAGCCAAACTGGGAATGAGCAGTTCTTC. It is translated as CASSQTGNEQFF.

This clone was seen only once. The J gene is TRBJ2-1, the V gene TRBV7-3; TRBD2 matches 8 bases. The V and J ends lost 5 bases and 10 bases, in that order; junction bases with no gene match: 10. The CDR3 totals 14 residues. In germline, CDR1 is SGHTA, CDR2 FQGTGA. This chain's CDR3 is CASSIQRGTEEQFF. The CDR3 nucleotides read TGTGCCAGCAGCATTCAGCGGGGGACCGAGGAGCAGTTCTTC.

The chain couples TRBV9 to TRBJ2-2, with TRBD1 identical over 8 bases. The CDR3 consists of 16 residues. Looked up from germline, CDR1 is SGDLS and CDR2 is YYNGEE. The V gene end was trimmed by 0 bases and the J gene end by 4 bases; junction bases not matched to a gene: 5. CDR3 nucleotides: TGTGCCAGCAGCGTAGCACCAGGGGGCGGCACCGGGGAGCTGTTTTTT. It specifies CASSVAPGGGTGELFF.

The rearrangement links TRBV4-1 to TRBJ1-1; D remains unclear. This CDR3 region has 15 residues. Per the germline V gene, CDR1 is MGHRA and CDR2 is YSYEKL. V was trimmed by 0 bases and J by 5 bases, leaving 13 bases between them. CDR3 sequence reads: CASSQEDGVATEAFF. CDR3 sequence (DNA): TGCGCCAGCAGCCAAGAAGATGGGGTTGCAACTGAAGCTTTCTTT.

The count of this clone is one. The J gene is TRBJ2-6, the V gene TRBV27; 7 bases align to TRBD1. CDR1 MNHEY and CDR2 SMNVEV come from the germline V gene (reference sequence). The CDR3 length is 18 residues. The V segment lost 4 bases and the J segment 2 bases; nucleotides outside the gene matches: 11. Here the CDR3 reads CASSSLGAGGAGANVLTF. As DNA, the CDR3 is TGTGCCAGCAGTTCCCTTGGGGCAGGGGGAGCTGGGGCCAACGTCCTGACTTTC. The full variable domain, completed using reference TRBV27 and TRBJ2-6, is EAQVTQNPRYLITVTGKKLTVTCSQNMNHEYMSWYRQDPGLGLRQIYYSMNVEVTDKGDVPEGYKVSRKEKRNFPLILESPSPNQTSLYFCASSSLGAGGAGANVLTFGAGSRLTVL.

This rearrangement joins TRBV3-1 (or the pseudogene TRBV3-2) to TRBJ1-5; TRBD1 matches at 9 bases. Germline V gene lookup returns CDR1 LGHDT and CDR2 YNNKEL (reference sequence). The ends lost 1 base at V and 2 bases at J; junction bases unmatched: 0. CDR3 size: 15 residues. This CDR3 is CASSQGTGGNQPQHF. In DNA form, the CDR3 reads TGTGCCAGCAGCCAAGGGACAGGGGGCAATCAGCCCCAGCATTTT.

V and J are TRBV6-6 and TRBJ1-5, with D possibly matching TRBD1 (5 bases). CDR1 is MNHNY, CDR2 SVGAGI, per germline (reference sequence). This CDR3 contains 14 residues. Trimming cost V 2 bases and J 2 bases, with 7 bases left between them. The CDR3 nucleotides are TGTGCCAGCAGTTACAGGGGAGGCAATCAGCCCCAGCATTTT. It yields the protein CASSYRGGNQPQHF.

This sequence joins TRBV9 and TRBJ2-2, with TRBD2 matching 9 bases. CDR3 size: 16 residues. V was clipped by 0 bases and J by 0 bases; unmatched bases: 0. Looked up from germline, CDR1 is SGDLS and CDR2 is YYNGEE. CDR3 amino acids: CASSVASGANTGELFF. In DNA, the CDR3 is TGTGCCAGCAGCGTAGCTAGCGGGGCGAACACCGGGGAGCTGTTTTTT. The variable domain in full, completed from reference TRBV9 and TRBJ2-2, reads DSGVTQTPKHLITATGQRVTLRCSPRSGDLSVYWYQQSLDQGLQFLIQYYNGEERAKGNILERFSAQQFPDLHSELNLSSLELGDSALYFCASSVASGANTGELFFGEGSRLTVL.

In its sample, this clone was seen once. The chain employs TRBV30 and TRBJ2-5; 10 bases line up with TRBD2. The ends lost 7 bases at V and 2 bases at J; junction bases unmatched: 7. Germline V gene data show CDR1 as GTSNPN and CDR2 as SVGIG (reference sequence). CDR3 length: 14 amino acids. CDR3: CALSGTSDQETQYF. CDR3 coding DNA: TGTGCCTTATCCGGGACTAGCGATCAAGAGACCCAGTACTTC.

This sequence joins TRBV9 and TRBJ2-5, with D perhaps TRBD2 (5 bases). CDR1 is SGDLS and CDR2 is YYNGEE in the germline V gene. V lost 0 bases, J lost 7 bases, and 10 bases lay in between. This CDR3 contains 13 residues. CDR3 sequence (DNA): TGTGCCAGCAGCGTAGGGGGAGAGGGGACCCAGTACTTC. Encoded protein: CASSVGGEGTQYF.

J is TRBJ1-2 and V is TRBV15; D gene ambiguous. Trimming pared 6 bases from V and 4 bases from J, leaving 12 bases between. Per the germline V gene, CDR1 is LNHNV and CDR2 is YYDKDF (reference sequence). The CDR3 runs to 13 residues. The CDR3, as DNA: TGTGCCACCAGTTCCGACGGACTCTATGGCTACACCTTC. Translating gives CATSSDGLYGYTF.

Concerning this clone: This same CDR3 is encoded by further DNA sequences in the sample. This sequence joins TRBV19 and TRBJ1-1; D is perhaps TRBD1 (6 bases). The CDR3 consists of 11 residues. Per germline, CDR1 LNHDA and CDR2 SQIVND (reference sequence). V dropped 7 bases and J dropped 5 bases, with 8 bases sitting between them. CDR3 nucleotide sequence: TGTGCCAGTATTAGGGGGACTGAAGCTTTCTTT. Its protein is CASIRGTEAFF.